This T cell receptor (beta chain) is drawn from a study of early T cells in non-severe SARS-CoV-2 infection (dated by TCRdb to the early 2020s). General notes on the study: Bulk RNA from unsorted whole blood was used for TCR sequencing, so alpha and beta chains could not be paired.

Set within a cohort of healthcare workers in London, UK, this nested case-control study involved weekly PCR testing of nasopharyngeal swabs along with blood sampling. Healthcare workers were recruited between 23 and 31 March 2020, during the week of the UK lockdown, and were followed weekly for up to roughly 15 weeks. Points the paper makes about the study in general: VDJdb matching was skewed toward anti-spike CD8 responses and likely underestimated virus-specific expansions by missing private and CD4 specificities.

Library preparation was by 5' RACE. TCRdb names NextSeq 500 as the instrument used. Unique molecular identifiers were attached to individual cDNA molecules in the TCR library protocol so that sequencing error and PCR bias could be corrected. Both TCR alpha and beta chains were sequenced, and tight co-correlation was observed between alpha and beta sequence abundances in each sample. Per the original workflow: Decombinator V4 was used to annotate TCR sequences for V gene, J gene and CDR3. TCRs were defined as expanded if a significant change between any two time points was detected under a Poisson model with p below 0.0001. TCR abundances were normalised to the total number of TCRs sequenced per sample and expressed as counts per million. TRAV1-2 paired with TRAJ12, TRAJ20 or TRAJ33 defined MAIT TCRs, while TRAV10 paired with TRAJ18 defined iNKT TCRs. VDJdb, accessed on 1 November 2021, was searched for TCRs annotated for CMV, EBV and SARS-CoV-2, and TCRs annotated for more than one antigen were excluded. TCRdb redid the processing of the public reads, applying fastp at Q25 and MiXCR, and retained in-frame beta chains. Every CDR3 protein is listed once, alongside the most common genes and DNA of its rows. The V and J calls shown here were made by TCRdb, not taken from the authors' results. Recorded for this sample are 70,000 to 80,000 distinct CDR3 sequences; around 12% of them occurred a single time. The ten largest make up 2.7% of the sample.

Concerning this clonotype itself: Its cognate antigen has yet to be identified. Base qualities are not at hand, and no much larger clone is one base apart.

V was cut back by 6 bases and J by 0 bases, leaving a gap of 15 bases between them. Taken from cysteine to phenylalanine, the CDR3 has 15 residues. Just CDR3 DNA is preserved here, 45 bases in frame from base 1. According to the germline V gene, CDR1 reads SGHAT and CDR2 reads FQNNGV. The rearranged segments are TRBV11-2 and TRBJ2-7; no D gene can be assigned with confidence. The sequenced sample was whole blood, obtained at baseline. This sequence originates from an adult who was a healthcare worker with PCR-confirmed SARS-CoV-2 infection or an uninfected control (not recorded which). CDR3 loop: CASRGVMGFSYEQYF. The DNA sequence follows: TGTGCCAGCAGAGGCGTTATGGGATTCTCCTACGAGCAGTACTTC.